This passage covers 18 T cell receptor beta chains from one sample sequenced in a study of T cells expressing NK-cell markers. Following a re-call of the 5' RACE reads, TCRdb has one entry per CDR3 protein and lacks DNA. The sample totals 500,000 or so distinct CDR3 sequences; its top ten clones hold 3% to 4.5%. The sample taken for sequencing was blood T cells: a sorted CD56 or NKG2C T cell subset, CD4+ or CD8+ T cells, or bulk PBMC T cells (not recorded which). Every receptor here comes from a man between 18 and 29 years old in good health.

The chain couples TRBV15 to TRBJ2-3; TCRdb calls TRBD2, which cannot be checked without DNA. The germline V gene has CDR1 LNHNV and CDR2 YYDKDF (reference sequence). This CDR3 comprises 17 residues. The CDR3 spells CATSRGRTSLSTDTQYF.

Here the CDR3 reads CASSRIQTSGRGETQYF. This chain connects TRBV5-1 to TRBJ2-5; lacking DNA, the TRBD2 call made by TCRdb goes unchecked. Germline CDR1 SGHRS, CDR2 YFSETQ. The CDR3 totals 17 residues.

This rearrangement joins TRBV6-2 or TRBV6-3 to TRBJ2-5; no DNA is available, so the TRBD1 call from TCRdb remains unchecked. In germline, CDR1 is MNHEY, CDR2 SVGEGT. CDR3 length equals 12 residues. CDR3 protein: CASSQGWETQYF.

This CDR3 reads CASSRQGSYGYTF. The V gene is TRBV6-5, the J gene TRBJ1-2; TCRdb proposes TRBD1, but this gene call is untestable without DNA. Looked up from germline, CDR1 is MNHEY and CDR2 is SVGAGI. This CDR3 has 13 residues.

The chain is built from TRBV20-1 and TRBJ2-1. The CDR3 is 15 residues long. Germline-derived CDR1 and CDR2 are DFQATT and SNEGSKA (reference sequence). CDR3 loop: CSHEVRLPSYNEQFF.

The chain recombines TRBV3-1 with TRBJ1-5. The germline gives CDR1 LGHDT, CDR2 YNNKEL (reference sequence). The CDR3 consists of 14 residues. This chain's CDR3 is CASSPAEGNQPQHF. The variable domain in full, completed from reference TRBV3-1 and TRBJ1-5, reads DTAVSQTPKYLVTQMGNDKSIKCEQNLGHDTMYWYKQDSKKFLKIMFSYNNKELIINETVPNRFSPKSPDKAHLNLHINSLELGDSAVYFCASSPAEGNQPQHFGDGTRLSIL.

The V gene is TRBV5-1, the J gene TRBJ2-3; lacking DNA, the TRBD1 call made by TCRdb goes unchecked. This CDR3 comprises 15 residues. The germline CDR1 and CDR2 sequences are SGHRS and YFSETQ. This CDR3 reads CASSQDRIDTDTQYF.

V is TRBV5-1 and J is TRBJ2-3; the D call from TCRdb, TRBD1, cannot be confirmed without DNA. CDR3 length equals 15 residues. Germline V gives CDR1 SGHRS, CDR2 YFSETQ. The CDR3 loop is CASSPDRAPSDTQYF.

The chain carries TRBV9 and TRBJ2-3; as DNA is missing, the TRBD1 call by TCRdb cannot be tested. Germline CDR1 reads SGDLS; CDR2 reads YYNGEE. This CDR3 region has 15 residues. CDR3 region: CASSPGTGPTDTQYF.

The genes are TRBV2 and TRBJ1-5; TCRdb picks TRBD1, but there is no DNA to check that call. The CDR3 has 14 residues. CDR1 is SNHLY and CDR2 is FYNNEI in the germline V gene. The CDR3 here is CASRKTGVGQPQHF.

This chain uses TRBV24-1 with TRBJ2-6; TCRdb reports TRBD1, a call that lacks DNA to check it against. This CDR3 comprises 14 residues. The germline CDR1 and CDR2 sequences are KGHDR and SFDVKD. CDR3 in amino acids: CATQQGPGANVLTF.

V usage is TRBV27 and J usage is TRBJ2-3; TCRdb lists TRBD2, though no DNA is available to test this call. Looked up from germline, CDR1 is MNHEY and CDR2 is SMNVEV (reference sequence). CDR3 length: 18 residues. This chain's CDR3 is CASSLLGERAWGTDTQYF.

This chain links TRBV12-3 or TRBV12-4 with TRBJ2-3; TCRdb's D call of TRBD2 is untestable without DNA. This CDR3 spans 17 amino acids. Here the CDR3 reads CASSSRTSGALRDTQYF.

V usage is TRBV20-1 and J usage is TRBJ2-1; TCRdb's D gene call, TRBD1, goes unchecked for lack of DNA. The CDR3 consists of 15 residues. Germline CDR1 and CDR2: DFQATT and SNEGSKA (reference sequence). The CDR3 reads CSASPGTGVLDEQFF.

The chain links TRBV6-1 to TRBJ2-3; TCRdb picks TRBD1, but there is no DNA to check that call. In germline, CDR1 is MNHNS, CDR2 SASEGT. The CDR3 has 13 residues. The CDR3 loop reads CASSRGLTDTQYF.

This chain connects TRBV15 to TRBJ1-5; TCRdb lists TRBD1, though no DNA is available to test this call. Per germline, CDR1 LNHNV and CDR2 YYDKDF (reference sequence). The CDR3 covers 15 residues. CDR3 residues: CATSTGTGYNQPQHF.

The gene calls are TRBV20-1 and TRBJ2-1. CDR1 DFQATT and CDR2 SNEGSKA come from the germline V gene (reference sequence). The CDR3 consists of 16 residues. This chain's CDR3 is CSARATTASSYNEQFF.

The J gene is TRBJ2-7, the V gene TRBV30; TCRdb proposes TRBD2, but this gene call is untestable without DNA. CDR1 is GTSNPN, CDR2 SVGIG, per germline (reference sequence). This CDR3 comprises 13 residues. The CDR3 sequence is CAWWPAAAYEQYF.